Following are 25 T cell receptor beta chains from one sample sequenced in a study of blood T cell repertoires in COVID-19. The data were produced by immunoSEQ multiplex PCR, yet TCRdb's version contains in-frame clones alone and is incomplete. The profile shows 300,000 to 450,000 clones, more than 75% of them singletons. Sequencing used PBMCs or T cells enriched from blood (not recorded which). The receptors shown here come from a man in his thirties or forties who had recovered from COVID-19.

The rearrangement links TRBV3-1 (or the pseudogene TRBV3-2) to TRBJ1-6, with TRBD1 identical over 9 bases. Germline V gene sequence: CDR1 LGHDT, CDR2 YNNKEL (reference sequence). This CDR3 is built from 14 residues. V shed 3 bases, J shed 10 bases, and the junction held 4 bases outside the gene matches. The CDR3 coding sequence is TGTGCCAGCAGCCACTGGGACAGGGAATCACCCCTCCACTTT. Its protein product is CASSHWDRESPLHF.

This clone was observed once. The CDR3 DNA reads as TGTGCCAGCAGCCCTAGGGGTTGGGGCTACACCTTC. Translation: CASSPRGWGYTF. The chain carries TRBV7-8 and TRBJ1-2, with D possibly matching TRBD1 (5 bases). The CDR3 loop spans 12 amino acids. V was clipped by 5 bases and J by 8 bases, with 12 bases between them. Germline CDR1 and CDR2: SGHVS and FQNEAQ. The whole variable domain, filled in from reference TRBV7-8 and TRBJ1-2, reads GAGVSQSPRYKVAKRGQDVALRCDPISGHVSLFWYQQALGQGPEFLTYFQNEAQLDKSGLPSDRFFAERPEGSVSTLKIQRTQQEDSAVYLCASSPRGWGYTFGSGTRLTVV.

This chain joins TRBV7-6 and TRBJ2-7, with 7 positions matching TRBD1. This CDR3 has 17 residues. V was pared by 5 bases and J by 4 bases, with 17 bases of the junction left unmatched. From germline, CDR1 is SGHVS and CDR2 FNYEAQ. This CDR3 is CASSNPFSPGQRYEQYF. The CDR3 bases are TGTGCCAGCAGCAACCCATTTTCGCCGGGACAGAGATACGAGCAGTACTTC.

The rearrangement joins TRBV5-1 to TRBJ2-5, with 8 bases fitting TRBD2. The CDR3 has 15 residues. The ends lost 4 bases at V and 4 bases at J; junction bases unmatched: 9. Germline loops: CDR1 SGHRS, CDR2 YFSETQ. This CDR3 is CASSQRRGEGETQYF. The CDR3 DNA follows: TGCGCCAGCAGCCAGCGGCGGGGGGAAGGAGAGACCCAGTACTTC.

The genes are TRBV7-2 and TRBJ2-1, with TRBD2 matching 13 bases. The CDR3 runs 16 residues. The germline CDR1 and CDR2 sequences are SGHTA and FQGNSA. Trimming at V came to 4 bases and at J to 5 bases, leaving 5 bases not matched to a gene. DNA for the CDR3: TGTGCCAGCAGCTCCGGACTAGCGGGGGCCCACAATGAGCAGTTCTTC. Its protein is CASSSGLAGAHNEQFF.

The V gene is TRBV11-2, the J gene TRBJ2-3; TRBD2 agrees at 11 bases. CDR1 SGHAT and CDR2 FQNNGV come from the germline V gene. The CDR3 contains 16 residues. Trimming took 2 bases from V and 1 from J; bases not matched to a gene: 2. CDR3 in DNA: TGTGCCAGCAGCTTAAGTAGCGGGGGGGGCACAGATACGCAGTATTTT. Translating gives CASSLSSGGGTDTQYF.

In nucleotides, the CDR3 is TGTGCCAGCAGCCTACGGGGACAGAATCAGCCCCAGCATTTT. This encodes CASSLRGQNQPQHF. The J gene is TRBJ1-5, the V gene TRBV3-1 (or the pseudogene TRBV3-2); 7 nucleotides agree with TRBD1. V lost 4 bases to trimming and J lost 4 bases; unmatched junction nucleotides: 4. The length of the CDR3 is 14 residues. CDR1 is LGHDT and CDR2 is YNNKEL in the germline V gene (reference sequence).

The chain joins TRBV28 to TRBJ2-3; 9 bases fit TRBD2. The CDR3 runs 14 residues. The junction had 6 bases not matched to a gene; V was cut back by 11 bases and J by 0 bases. Germline CDR1 reads MDHEN; CDR2 reads SYDVKM. CDR3 sequence: CASSAGGSTDTQYF. Here the CDR3 DNA reads TGTGCCTCCTCGGCGGGGGGGAGCACAGATACGCAGTATTTT.

This clone was observed a handful of times. This chain uses TRBV19 with TRBJ1-6; D possibly corresponds to TRBD1 (6 bases). The CDR3 extends over 17 amino acids. Trimming stripped 8 bases from V and 7 bases from J, with 24 bases between. CDR1 is LNHDA, CDR2 SQIVND, per germline (reference sequence). The CDR3 nucleotides read TGTGCCAGTGGGTTGGGGGCCCGTGGAAGGGTGAATTCACCCCTCCACTTT. This codes for CASGLGARGRVNSPLHF.

The CDR3 DNA follows: TGTGCCAGTAGTAAAGCGGACCTTAGCCTCAACACTGAAGCTTTCTTT. Translation: CASSKADLSLNTEAFF. The genes are TRBV19 and TRBJ1-1; D call uncertain. This CDR3 contains 16 residues. Germline values: CDR1 LNHDA, CDR2 SQIVND (reference sequence). Trimming removed 4 bases at V and 2 bases at J, with 17 bases between.

The chain is built from TRBV9 and TRBJ2-3; tentatively, D is TRBD2 (6 bases). Trimming shortened V by 0 bases and J by 5 bases, and 10 bases separated the two germline ends. CDR1 SGDLS and CDR2 YYNGEE come from the germline V gene. The CDR3 is 14 amino acids. The CDR3 here is CASSVAGVGDTQYF. The CDR3 DNA sequence: TGTGCCAGCAGCGTAGCGGGGGTGGGAGATACGCAGTATTTT.

The chain combines TRBV4-2 with TRBJ2-3, with D maybe TRBD1 (6 bases). The CDR3 has 17 amino acids. Germline V CDR1 and CDR2: LGHNA, YNFKEQ. V was clipped by 1 base and J by 2 bases, with 16 bases between them. CDR3 in DNA: TGTGCCAGCAGCCAAGGTTCCAGGGGTGGGCACACAGATACGCAGTATTTT. This translates into CASSQGSRGGHTDTQYF.

Here the CDR3 reads CASSEWDSSYNEQFF. CDR3 bases: TGTGCCAGCAGTGAATGGGACAGCAGTTACAATGAGCAGTTCTTC. The V and J genes are TRBV6-1 and TRBJ2-1; TRBD1 aligns across 7 bases. This CDR3 comprises 15 residues. The V gene end was trimmed by 2 bases and the J gene end by 4 bases; junction bases not matched to a gene: 5. Germline V gene data show CDR1 as MNHNS and CDR2 as SASEGT.

Regarding this clone: The identical CDR3 is also encoded by other nucleotide sequences in the sample. The chain joins TRBV12-3 or TRBV12-4 to TRBJ2-7; D is possibly TRBD2 (6 bases). The CDR3 consists of 13 residues. V gave up 3 bases and J gave up 1 base, with 7 bases separating them. CDR3 sequence reads: CASSFGGSYEQYF. In DNA, the CDR3 is TGTGCCAGCAGTTTCGGGGGTTCCTACGAGCAGTACTTC.

The genes are TRBV5-1 and TRBJ2-5; TRBD1 agrees at 9 bases. The CDR3 runs 14 residues. V gave up 4 bases and J gave up 4 bases; unmatched junction bases: 5. The V gene's germline CDR1 is SGHRS and CDR2 YFSETQ. The DNA of the CDR3 is TGCGCCAGCAGCCCGGAGGGACAGGGAGAGACCCAGTACTTC. This codes for CASSPEGQGETQYF.

The chain combines TRBV3-1 (or the pseudogene TRBV3-2) with TRBJ1-6, with a tentative D call TRBD1 (6 bases). The CDR3 runs to 15 residues. In germline, CDR1 is LGHDT, CDR2 YNNKEL (reference sequence). Trimming cost V 0 bases and J 6 bases, with 9 bases left between them. The DNA for the CDR3 is TGTGCCAGCAGCCAAGACGGGGGGCCTAATTCACCCCTCCACTTT. The encoded protein is CASSQDGGPNSPLHF.

The CDR3 DNA reads as TGTGCCTGGAGGATCGGAGGGGCTGTGGGGGAGACCCAGTACTTC. Protein product: CAWRIGGAVGETQYF. V and J are TRBV30 and TRBJ2-5; tentative D call: TRBD2 (6 bases). The CDR3 runs to 15 residues. Between the trimmed V and J ends, which lost 3 bases and 5 bases, there was a span of 19 bases. In germline, CDR1 is GTSNPN, CDR2 SVGIG (reference sequence).

V is TRBV9 and J is TRBJ2-2; perhaps TRBD2 as D (7 bases). The germline V gene encodes CDR1 SGDLS and CDR2 YYNGEE. The CDR3 totals 15 residues. Between the trimmed V and J ends, which lost 4 bases and 2 bases, there was a span of 12 bases. The chain's CDR3 is CASSSGTPNTGELFF. In DNA form, the CDR3 reads TGTGCCAGCAGCAGCGGGACACCCAACACCGGGGAGCTGTTTTTT.

This chain's CDR3 is CASSSTVPGDTEAFF. The DNA for the CDR3 is TGTGCCAGCAGCTCCACGGTCCCCGGGGACACTGAAGCTTTCTTT. V is TRBV7-9 and J is TRBJ1-1; D not resolved. This CDR3 spans 15 amino acids. Per the germline V gene, CDR1 is SEHNR and CDR2 is FQNEAQ (reference sequence). V lost 4 bases and J 3 bases, leaving 15 bases between the germline ends.

This sequence joins TRBV12-3 or TRBV12-4 and TRBJ2-4, with a possible D match to TRBD1 (5 bases). The CDR3 is 11 residues long. V was cut by 8 bases and J by 9 bases, with 11 bases left in between. Written as DNA, the CDR3 is TGTGCCAGCGAAAGTAGGGGCATTCAGTACTTC. It encodes CASESRGIQYF.

The chain employs TRBV5-4 and TRBJ2-7; possibly TRBD1 for D (6 bases). Looked up from germline, CDR1 is SGHNT and CDR2 is YYREEE (reference sequence). Trimming cost V 5 bases and J 3 bases, with 18 bases left between them. This CDR3 comprises 15 residues. In DNA form, the CDR3 reads TGTGCCAGCAGGGGCGACAGGTCCAGGGACTACGAGCAGTACTTC. Its translation is CASRGDRSRDYEQYF. The full variable domain, completed using reference TRBV5-4 and TRBJ2-7, is ETGVTQSPTHLIKTRGQQVTLRCSSQSGHNTVSWYQQALGQGPQFIFQYYREEENGRGNFPPRFSGLQFPNYSSELNVNALELDDSALYLCASRGDRSRDYEQYFGPGTRLTVT.

This clone was picked up one time. The CDR3 reads CASRDRGFHEQYF. The CDR3 DNA follows: TGCGCCAGCCGGGACAGGGGGTTCCACGAGCAGTACTTC. V and J are TRBV5-1 and TRBJ2-7; 11 nucleotides agree with TRBD1. Trimming took 7 bases from V and 5 from J; bases not matched to a gene: 5. The germline gives CDR1 SGHRS, CDR2 YFSETQ. This CDR3 region has 13 residues.

This chain connects TRBV9 to TRBJ1-1; TRBD1 might be the D (6 bases). V was shortened by 3 bases and J by 1 base, with 13 bases between the two germline ends. The CDR3 is made up of 15 amino acids. Germline-derived CDR1 and CDR2 are SGDLS and YYNGEE. CDR3 sequence reads: CASSAQGSANTEAFF. The CDR3 DNA reads as TGTGCCAGCAGCGCTCAGGGGTCGGCGAACACTGAAGCTTTCTTT. Full variable domain (remainder filled in from reference TRBV9 and TRBJ1-1): DSGVTQTPKHLITATGQRVTLRCSPRSGDLSVYWYQQSLDQGLQFLIQYYNGEERAKGNILERFSAQQFPDLHSELNLSSLELGDSALYFCASSAQGSANTEAFFGQGTRLTVV.

This sequence joins TRBV5-1 and TRBJ2-3; D ambiguous. Germline assignment: CDR1 SGHRS and CDR2 YFSETQ. V lost 0 bases, J lost 5 bases, and 4 bases lay in between. The CDR3 extends over 12 amino acids. CDR3 bases: TGCGCCAGCAGCTTGGATCTAGATACGCAGTATTTT. Its translation is CASSLDLDTQYF.

The J gene is TRBJ2-1, the V gene TRBV15; 9 nucleotides align to TRBD2. J was trimmed by 7 bases and V by 8 bases; bases with no gene match: 9. This CDR3 contains 14 residues. CDR1 is LNHNV and CDR2 is YYDKDF in the germline V gene (reference sequence). The CDR3: CATYSGGRSNEQFF. The DNA for the CDR3 is TGTGCCACCTACAGCGGGGGGAGGTCAAATGAGCAGTTCTTC.